This T cell receptor (beta chain) derives from a study of CD8 T cells in ankylosing spondylitis. General study results and limits: Disease-linked clones were reportedly significantly enriched in matched ankylosing spondylitis synovial fluid.

This clonotype was seen more than once but under ten times. The antigen remains undetermined. TCRdb passed the 5' RACE reads through MiXCR, listing each CDR3 protein once. Among about 42,000 distinct CDR3 sequences listed, about 4.2% were seen once. The CDR3 has 14 amino acids. Per germline, CDR1 SGDLS and CDR2 YYNGEE. Trimming left V 3 bases short and J 1 base short, with 10 bases between. The specimen was blood, either unsorted or a sorted T cell fraction (not recorded which). The clonotype originates from a female donor with ankylosing spondylitis or in good health (not recorded which). The V call is TRBV9, the J call TRBJ1-1; maybe TRBD1 (5 bases). The CDR3 sequence is CASSARVSNTEAFF. The CDR3 DNA reads as TGTGCCAGCAGCGCCAGGGTTTCGAACACTGAAGCTTTCTTT.